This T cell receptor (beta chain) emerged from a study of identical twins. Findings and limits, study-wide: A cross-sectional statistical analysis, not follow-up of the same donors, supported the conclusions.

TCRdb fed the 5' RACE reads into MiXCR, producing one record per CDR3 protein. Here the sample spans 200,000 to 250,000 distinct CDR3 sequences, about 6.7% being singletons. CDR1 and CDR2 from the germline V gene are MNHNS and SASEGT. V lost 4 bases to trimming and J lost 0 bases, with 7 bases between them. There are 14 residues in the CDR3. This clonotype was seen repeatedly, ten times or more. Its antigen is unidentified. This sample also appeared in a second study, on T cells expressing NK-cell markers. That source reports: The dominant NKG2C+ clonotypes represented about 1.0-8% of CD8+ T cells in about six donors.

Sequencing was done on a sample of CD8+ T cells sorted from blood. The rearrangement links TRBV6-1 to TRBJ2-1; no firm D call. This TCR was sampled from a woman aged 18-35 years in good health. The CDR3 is CASSAFFSYNEQFF. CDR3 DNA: TGTGCCAGCAGTGCCTTTTTCTCCTACAATGAGCAGTTCTTC.